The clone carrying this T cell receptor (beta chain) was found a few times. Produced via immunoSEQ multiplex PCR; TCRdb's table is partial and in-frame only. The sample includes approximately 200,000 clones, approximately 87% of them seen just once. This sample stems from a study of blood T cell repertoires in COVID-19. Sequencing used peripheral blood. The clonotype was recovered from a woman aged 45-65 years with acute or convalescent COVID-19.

The CDR3, as DNA: TGTGCCAGCAGTTATCTCGGGACAGGGTCTGAAGCTTTCTTT. It codes for CASSYLGTGSEAFF. The chain employs TRBV6-2 or TRBV6-3 and TRBJ1-1, with 9 bases that match TRBD1. Germline CDR1 is MNHEY and CDR2 is SVGEGT. CDR3 length: 14 residues. With V trimmed by 3 bases and J by 6 bases, 5 bases remained unmatched.